A selection of T cell receptor beta chains follows, all from one sample in a study of blood T cell repertoires in COVID-19. The method was immunoSEQ multiplex PCR; TCRdb's version includes in-frame clones alone and lacks a portion of them. The sample shows around 140,000 clones, about 82% of them seen only once. Sequenced input: peripheral blood. These receptors were collected from an older woman with acute or convalescent COVID-19. CDR3s include the opening cysteine and the closing phenylalanine or tryptophan. The D gene is left open where the match is weak. Not all rows give a size; the values are once, few, many and, for expanded clones, a class.

d_call: .
v_call: TRBV6-1
j_call: TRBJ2-1
cdr3_length: 14
clone_size: .
cdr3_nt: TGTGCCAGCAGTGAAGCGGGGGGTAACAATGAGCAGTTCTTC
cdr3_aa: CASSEAGGNNEQFF

d_call: .
v_call: TRBV30
j_call: TRBJ2-5
cdr3_length: 13
clone_size: .
cdr3_nt: TGTGCCTGGAGTTCAGGGGTATGGGAGACCCAGTACTTC
cdr3_aa: CAWSSGVWETQYF

d_call: TRBD2
v_call: TRBV6-1
j_call: TRBJ2-1
cdr3_length: 17
clone_size: few
cdr3_nt: TGTGCCAGCAGTGAAGGGTTACTAGCGGGGATTCTTGATGAGCAGTTCTTC
cdr3_aa: CASSEGLLAGILDEQFF

d_call: .
v_call: TRBV19
j_call: TRBJ2-4
cdr3_length: 17
clone_size: .
cdr3_nt: TGTGCCACCCAACCCGAAAGGGGCAGGCTAGCCAAAAACATTCAGTACTTC
cdr3_aa: CATQPERGRLAKNIQYF

d_call: .
v_call: TRBV12-3/TRBV12-4
j_call: TRBJ2-7
cdr3_length: 11
clone_size: .
cdr3_nt: TGTGCCAGCAGTTCCACCTACGAGCAGTACTTC
cdr3_aa: CASSSTYEQYF

d_call: .
v_call: TRBV18
j_call: TRBJ1-1
cdr3_length: 13
clone_size: medium-sized
cdr3_nt: TGTGCCAGCTCACTCCGGGACACCCAAAGGTTGTTCTTT
cdr3_aa: CASSLRDTQRLFF

d_call: .
v_call: TRBV28
j_call: TRBJ2-7
cdr3_length: 16
clone_size: .
cdr3_nt: TGTGCCAGCAGTTTTGGCCCCCGGACTGAGCCCTACGAGCAGTACTTC
cdr3_aa: CASSFGPRTEPYEQYF

d_call: TRBD2
v_call: TRBV18
j_call: TRBJ2-7
cdr3_length: 14
clone_size: .
cdr3_nt: TGTGCCAGCTCAACAGCGGGGGGAGGATACGAGCAGTACTTC
cdr3_aa: CASSTAGGGYEQYF

d_call: TRBD2
v_call: TRBV6-6
j_call: TRBJ2-1
cdr3_length: 17
clone_size: .
cdr3_nt: TGTGCCAGCAGTCGCCCAATTTTAGCGGGGGGTAACAATGAGCAGTTCTTC
cdr3_aa: CASSRPILAGGNNEQFF

d_call: TRBD2
v_call: TRBV27
j_call: TRBJ2-3
cdr3_length: 15
clone_size: .
cdr3_nt: TGTGCCAGCAGTTTAGTAGCGGGGTCGACAGATACGCAGTATTTT
cdr3_aa: CASSLVAGSTDTQYF

d_call: .
v_call: TRBV6-5
j_call: TRBJ2-1
cdr3_length: 11
clone_size: .
cdr3_nt: TGTGCCAGCGAAGAAGCGGGTGAGCAGTTCTTC
cdr3_aa: CASEEAGEQFF

d_call: .
v_call: TRBV4-2
j_call: TRBJ1-1
cdr3_length: 14
clone_size: .
cdr3_nt: TGTGCCAGCAGCCCACAGGGTTCTAGGACTGAAGCTTTCTTT
cdr3_aa: CASSPQGSRTEAFF

d_call: TRBD1
v_call: TRBV5-1
j_call: TRBJ1-1
cdr3_length: 15
clone_size: .
cdr3_nt: TGCGCCAGCAGCGGAAACAGGGGTAAGAACACTGAAGCTTTCTTT
cdr3_aa: CASSGNRGKNTEAFF

d_call: .
v_call: TRBV7-9
j_call: TRBJ1-2
cdr3_length: 13
clone_size: .
cdr3_nt: TGTGCCAGCAGTGCCGCCGGGACACAGGGCTACACCTTC
cdr3_aa: CASSAAGTQGYTF

d_call: .
v_call: TRBV4-2
j_call: TRBJ1-3
cdr3_length: 18
clone_size: .
cdr3_nt: TGTGCCAGCAGCCTTCTAAGACAGACCGAAAGCTCTGGAAACACCATATATTTT
cdr3_aa: CASSLLRQTESSGNTIYF

d_call: .
v_call: TRBV2
j_call: TRBJ1-2
cdr3_length: 13
clone_size: .
cdr3_nt: TGTGCCAGCAACTCCAGGGAGGACTATGGCTACACCTTC
cdr3_aa: CASNSREDYGYTF

d_call: TRBD2
v_call: TRBV6-5
j_call: TRBJ2-3
cdr3_length: 15
clone_size: .
cdr3_nt: TGTGCCAGCAGTCTAAGCGGGGGGGCCACAGATACGCAGTATTTT
cdr3_aa: CASSLSGGATDTQYF

d_call: .
v_call: TRBV5-8
j_call: TRBJ2-7
cdr3_length: 17
clone_size: .
cdr3_nt: TGTGCCAGCATCCCTCGGGGGTCCAGCCTCCTCTCCTACGAGCAGTACTTC
cdr3_aa: CASIPRGSSLLSYEQYF

d_call: .
v_call: TRBV5-4
j_call: TRBJ2-3
cdr3_length: 15
clone_size: .
cdr3_nt: TGTGCCAGCAGCCCCCGAGGAGGGGCCACAGATACGCAGTATTTT
cdr3_aa: CASSPRGGATDTQYF

d_call: TRBD1
v_call: TRBV5-1
j_call: TRBJ1-4
cdr3_length: 16
clone_size: .
cdr3_nt: TGCGCCAGCAGCCCCACCCCGGGACAGGCTAATGAAAAACTGTTTTTT
cdr3_aa: CASSPTPGQANEKLFF

d_call: .
v_call: TRBV27
j_call: TRBJ1-5
cdr3_length: 17
clone_size: once
cdr3_nt: TGTGCCAGCAGTTCACAAGGGATGACAGGAAGCAATCAGCCCCAGCATTTT
cdr3_aa: CASSSQGMTGSNQPQHF

d_call: .
v_call: TRBV11-2
j_call: TRBJ2-3
cdr3_length: 11
clone_size: once
cdr3_nt: TGTGCCAGCAGCTCGGTAAATACGCAGTATTTT
cdr3_aa: CASSSVNTQYF